This paragraph covers one T cell receptor beta chain sequence. The CDR3 contains 13 residues. Germline trimming cut 7 bases from V and 8 bases from J; bases unmatched to any gene: 4. Germline loops: CDR1 MNHNY, CDR2 SVGAGI (reference sequence). TCRdb reanalysed the 5' RACE reads using MiXCR and keeps one entry per CDR3 protein. The profile shows some 560,000 distinct CDR3 sequences, about 15% of them singletons. This sample is part of a study of T cells after yellow fever vaccination. The sequence came from a man younger than 35 who received the YFV17D yellow fever vaccine. The specimen was PBMCs, collected more than 4 days after the first yellow fever vaccination. The V and J genes are TRBV6-6 and TRBJ2-1, with 11 bases fitting TRBD1. In DNA form, the CDR3 reads TGTGCCAGCACCAGGACAGGGGGCCATGAGCAGTTCTTC. This sequence encodes CASTRTGGHEQFF.